Here is one TCR beta chain with its context. Additional DNA sequences in this sample encode the identical CDR3. The data belong to a study of control samples from healthy donors and cancer patients. V was pared by 5 bases and J by 5 bases, with 3 bases of the junction left unmatched. This CDR3 is 14 amino acids long. Per the germline V gene, CDR1 is SGHAT and CDR2 is FQNNGV. The method was immunoSEQ multiplex PCR; TCRdb's version includes in-frame clones alone and lacks a portion of them. The table has some 200,000 clones, roughly 91% seen once. This TCR came from a woman younger than 45 in good health. Sequencing was performed on blood. The J gene is TRBJ2-5, the V gene TRBV11-2; TRBD2 aligns across 12 bases. The CDR3 DNA is TGTGCCAGCAGCCTAGCGGGGGGGCCCGAGACCCAGTACTTC. This encodes CASSLAGGPETQYF.